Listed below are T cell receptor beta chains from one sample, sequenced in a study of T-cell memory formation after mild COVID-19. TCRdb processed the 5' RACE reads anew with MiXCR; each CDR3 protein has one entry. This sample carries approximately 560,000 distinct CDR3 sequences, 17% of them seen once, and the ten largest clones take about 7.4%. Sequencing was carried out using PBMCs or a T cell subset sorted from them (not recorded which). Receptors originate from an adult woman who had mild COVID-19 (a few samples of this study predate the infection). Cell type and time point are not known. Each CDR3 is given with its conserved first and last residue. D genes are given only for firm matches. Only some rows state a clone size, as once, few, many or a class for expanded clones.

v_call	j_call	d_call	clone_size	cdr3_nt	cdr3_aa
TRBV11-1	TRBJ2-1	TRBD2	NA	TGTGCCAGCAGCCTGACTAGCGGGGCTAACAATGAGCAGTTCTTC	CASSLTSGANNEQFF
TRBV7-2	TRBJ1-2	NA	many	TGTGCCAGCAGCCTGACCGACAGTTTTCATGGCTACACCTTC	CASSLTDSFHGYTF
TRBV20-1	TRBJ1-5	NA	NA	TGCAGTGCTAGAGATGCTAGGCGGGGAAATCAGCCCCAGCATTTT	CSARDARRGNQPQHF
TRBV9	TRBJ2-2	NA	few	TGTGCCAGCAGCCCAAACTCCGGGGAGCTGTTTTTT	CASSPNSGELFF
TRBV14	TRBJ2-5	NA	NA	TGTGCCAGCAGCCAAGTTCTCCCCTACCCCCAAGTGAGGCAAGAGACCCAGTACTTC	CASSQVLPYPQVRQETQYF
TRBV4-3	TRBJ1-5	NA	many	TGCGCCAGCAGCCAAGAAAGGGCCAATCAGCCCCAGCATTTT	CASSQERANQPQHF
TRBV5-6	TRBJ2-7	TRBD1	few	TGTGCCAGCAGCTTGACAGGGGCCCACTACGAGCAGTACTTC	CASSLTGAHYEQYF
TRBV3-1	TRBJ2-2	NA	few	TGTGCCAGCAGCGCCTCCGGGGCCGGGGAGCTGTTTTTT	CASSASGAGELFF
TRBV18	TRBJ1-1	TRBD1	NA	TGTGCCAGCTCACCACTAGAGGGGACAGGCACTGAAGCTTTCTTT	CASSPLEGTGTEAFF
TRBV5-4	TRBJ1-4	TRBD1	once	TGTGCCAGCAGCCCAGACAGGGGATTTAATGAAAAACTGTTTTTT	CASSPDRGFNEKLFF
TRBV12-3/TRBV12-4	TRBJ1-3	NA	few	TGTGCCAGCAGCTCTGGCCGGGGAGGAGGAAACACCATATATTTT	CASSSGRGGGNTIYF
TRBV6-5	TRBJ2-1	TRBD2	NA	TGTGCCAGCAGTTATCTTCCGACTAGCGGGGGGCCATACAATGAGCAGTTCTTC	CASSYLPTSGGPYNEQFF
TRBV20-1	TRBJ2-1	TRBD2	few	TGCAGTGCTAGCCCTCTAGCGGGGGGTTATGAGCAGTTCTTC	CSASPLAGGYEQFF
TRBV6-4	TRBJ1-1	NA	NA	TGTGCCAGCAAACGGACGGTTAACACTGAAGCTTTCTTT	CASKRTVNTEAFF
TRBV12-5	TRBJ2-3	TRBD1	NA	TGTGCTAGTGGTTTGTCTATAGACAGGGGGCGTGGAGCAGATACGCAGTATTTT	CASGLSIDRGRGADTQYF
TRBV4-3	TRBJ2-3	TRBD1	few	TGCGCCAGCAGCCCTTCGACAGGGCGGCGGGATACGCAGTATTTT	CASSPSTGRRDTQYF
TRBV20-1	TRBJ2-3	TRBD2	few	TGCAGTGCTAGTCGCGAGACTAGCGGGACAGATACGCAGTATTTT	CSASRETSGTDTQYF
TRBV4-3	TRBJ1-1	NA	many	TGCGCCAGCAGCCAGTCGGGGGTGACTGAAGCTTTCTTT	CASSQSGVTEAFF
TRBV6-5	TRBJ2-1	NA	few	TGTGCCAGCAGTTACATGGGACGCAACAATGAGCAGTTCTTC	CASSYMGRNNEQFF
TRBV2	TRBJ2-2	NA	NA	TGTGCCAGCGTAACTAGTAGAACCGGGGAGCTGTTTTTT	CASVTSRTGELFF
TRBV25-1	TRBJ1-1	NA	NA	TGTGCCAGCAGTGAACGGACCTCAACTGAAGCTTTCTTT	CASSERTSTEAFF
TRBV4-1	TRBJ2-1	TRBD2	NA	TGCGCCAGCAGATCAGCGGGGGGGGTTTTGAATGAGCAGTTCTTC	CASRSAGGVLNEQFF
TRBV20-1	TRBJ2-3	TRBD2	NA	TGCAGTGCTAGAGACGTGCTAGCGGGACGTGATACGCAGTATTTT	CSARDVLAGRDTQYF
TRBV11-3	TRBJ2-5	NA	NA	TGTGCCAGCAGCTCCTCACTAGCCGGAGGGGGAGAGACCCAGTACTTC	CASSSSLAGGGETQYF
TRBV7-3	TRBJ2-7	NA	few	TGTGCCAGCAGCCCGCCTGGACAGATCATAAGCTCCTACGAGCAGTACTTC	CASSPPGQIISSYEQYF
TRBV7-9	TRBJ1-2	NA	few	TGTGCCAGCAGCTCATACAGGAGTAACTATGGCTACACCTTC	CASSSYRSNYGYTF
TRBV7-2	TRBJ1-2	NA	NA	TGTGCCAGCAGCTTTGGGGCAGGCCGCCTCAAGTATGGCTACACCTTC	CASSFGAGRLKYGYTF
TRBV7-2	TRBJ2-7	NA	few	TGTGCCAGCAGCTTAGAGGGTCTGGTAGTGAGAACATCAGGGTTGTCCTTC	CASSLEGLVVRTSGLSF
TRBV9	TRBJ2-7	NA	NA	TGTGCCAGCAGCGTTGGGCAACCGGGCGAGCAGTACTTC	CASSVGQPGEQYF
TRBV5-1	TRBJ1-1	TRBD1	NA	TGCGCCAGCAGCTTGGGACAGGGGTGGGACACTGAAGCTTTCTTT	CASSLGQGWDTEAFF
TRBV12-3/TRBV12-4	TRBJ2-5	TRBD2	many	TGTGCCAGCAGCTTAGGTCTAGCGGGAGGGTCAGAGACCCAGTACTTC	CASSLGLAGGSETQYF
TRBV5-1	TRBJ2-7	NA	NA	TGCGCCAGCAGCATCCGGGACTCCCCCGCTTCCTACGAGCAGTACTTC	CASSIRDSPASYEQYF
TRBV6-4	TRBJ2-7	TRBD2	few	TGTGCCAGCAGTGACTTAAGCGGGACGGACCCCTACGAGCAGTACTTC	CASSDLSGTDPYEQYF
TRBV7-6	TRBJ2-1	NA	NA	TGTGCCAGCAGCTCGAGAGGGGCGGGACAGATTGACAATGAGCAGTTCTTC	CASSSRGAGQIDNEQFF
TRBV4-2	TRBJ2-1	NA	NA	TGTGCCAGCAGCCAAGATCCCCAGCGGAGCCACAATGAGCAGTTCTTC	CASSQDPQRSHNEQFF
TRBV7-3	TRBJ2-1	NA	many	TGTGCCAGCAGCTTAAGTACGAATGAGCAGTTCTTC	CASSLSTNEQFF
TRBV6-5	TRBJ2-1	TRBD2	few	TGTGCCAGCAGTTACTCGTTAGCGGGGAAGGGCAATGAGCAGTTCTTC	CASSYSLAGKGNEQFF
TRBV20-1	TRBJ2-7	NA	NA	TGCAGTGCTAGAGAGATGGACCGGCCCTACGAGCAGTACTTC	CSAREMDRPYEQYF
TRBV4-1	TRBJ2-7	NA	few	TGCGCCAGCAGCCAAGACGGCGGGAACGAGCAGTACTTC	CASSQDGGNEQYF
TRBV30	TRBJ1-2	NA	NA	TGTGCCTGGAGCGCAGGGGATAACTATGGCTACACCTTC	CAWSAGDNYGYTF
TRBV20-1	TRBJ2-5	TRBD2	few	TGCAGTGCTAGAGATAAACGGGAGGCAATCGAAGAGACCCAGTACTTC	CSARDKREAIEETQYF
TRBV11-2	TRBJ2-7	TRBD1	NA	TGTGCCAGCAGCCAAGGACAGGGGGACTACGAGCAGTACTTC	CASSQGQGDYEQYF
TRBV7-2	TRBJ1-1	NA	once	TGTGCCAGCAGTCGTAGACCGGGAACTGAAGCTTTCTTT	CASSRRPGTEAFF
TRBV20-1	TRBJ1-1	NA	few	TGCAGTGTTTCACATGTAGGAGCTTTCTTT	CSVSHVGAFF
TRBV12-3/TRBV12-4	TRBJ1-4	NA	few	TGTGCCAGCATCCGAGGGGGGCGAGGTGAAAAACTGTTTTTT	CASIRGGRGEKLFF
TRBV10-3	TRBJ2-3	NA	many	TGTGCCATCAGTGAGTCGACAGATACGCAGTATTTT	CAISESTDTQYF
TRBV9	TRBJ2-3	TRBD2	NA	TGTGCCAGCAGCGTCCAGCGGGACAGCACAGATACGCAGTATTTT	CASSVQRDSTDTQYF
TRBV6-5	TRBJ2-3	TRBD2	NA	TGTGCCAGCAGTTACGGGGCGGGAGGTATGCCAGATACGCAGTATTTT	CASSYGAGGMPDTQYF
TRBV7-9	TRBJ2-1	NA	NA	TGTGCCAGCAGCTTAGTCGGGACTTTCAATGAGCAGTTCTTC	CASSLVGTFNEQFF
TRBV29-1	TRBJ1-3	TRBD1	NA	TGCAGCGTTGGTGACAGGGCTGGAAACACCATATATTTT	CSVGDRAGNTIYF
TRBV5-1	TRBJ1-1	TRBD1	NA	TGCGCCAGCAGCTCCGACAGGGTATCCACTGAAGCTTTCTTT	CASSSDRVSTEAFF